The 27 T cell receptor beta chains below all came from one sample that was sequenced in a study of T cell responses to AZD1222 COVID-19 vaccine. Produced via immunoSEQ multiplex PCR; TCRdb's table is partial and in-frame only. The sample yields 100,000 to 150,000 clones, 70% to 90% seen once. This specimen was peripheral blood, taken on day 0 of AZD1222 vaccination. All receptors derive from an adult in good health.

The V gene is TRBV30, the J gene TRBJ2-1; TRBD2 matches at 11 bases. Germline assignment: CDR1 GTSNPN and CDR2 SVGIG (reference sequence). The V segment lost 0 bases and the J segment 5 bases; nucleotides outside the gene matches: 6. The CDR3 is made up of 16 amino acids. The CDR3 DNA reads TGTGCCTGGAGTGTAGTCCTGACTAGCGGGAACAATGAGCAGTTCTTC. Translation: CAWSVVLTSGNNEQFF.

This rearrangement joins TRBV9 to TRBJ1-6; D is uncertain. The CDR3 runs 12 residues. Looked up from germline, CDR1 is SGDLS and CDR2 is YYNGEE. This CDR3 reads CDTGFYNSPLHF. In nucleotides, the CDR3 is TGTGATACCGGCTTTTATAATTCACCCCTCCACTTT.

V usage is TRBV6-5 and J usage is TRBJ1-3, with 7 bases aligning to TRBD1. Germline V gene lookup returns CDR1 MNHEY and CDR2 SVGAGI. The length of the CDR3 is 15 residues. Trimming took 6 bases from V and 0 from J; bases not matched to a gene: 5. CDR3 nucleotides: TGTGCCAGCAGCATGACAGGGTTCTCTGGAAACACCATATATTTT. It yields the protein CASSMTGFSGNTIYF.

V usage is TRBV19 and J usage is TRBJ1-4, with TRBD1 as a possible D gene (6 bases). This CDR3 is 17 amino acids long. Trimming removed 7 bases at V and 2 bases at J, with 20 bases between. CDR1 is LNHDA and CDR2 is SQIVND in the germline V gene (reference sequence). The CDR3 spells CASTTSGESSTNEKLFF. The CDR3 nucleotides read TGTGCCAGTACCACATCAGGGGAGTCAAGCACTAATGAAAAACTGTTTTTT.

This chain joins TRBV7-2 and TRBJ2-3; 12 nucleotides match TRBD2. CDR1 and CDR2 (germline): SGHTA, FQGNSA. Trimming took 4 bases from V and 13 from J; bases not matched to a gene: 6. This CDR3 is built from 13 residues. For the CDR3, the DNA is TGTGCCAGCAGCTCTACTAGCGGGGGGCTCGAGTATTTT. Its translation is CASSSTSGGLEYF.

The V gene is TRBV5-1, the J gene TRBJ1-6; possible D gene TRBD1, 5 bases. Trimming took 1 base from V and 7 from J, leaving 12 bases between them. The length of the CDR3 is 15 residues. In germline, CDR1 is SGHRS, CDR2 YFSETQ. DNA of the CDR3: TGCGCCAGCAGCTTGAATCAGGGAACCAATTCACCCCTCCACTTT. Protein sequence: CASSLNQGTNSPLHF.

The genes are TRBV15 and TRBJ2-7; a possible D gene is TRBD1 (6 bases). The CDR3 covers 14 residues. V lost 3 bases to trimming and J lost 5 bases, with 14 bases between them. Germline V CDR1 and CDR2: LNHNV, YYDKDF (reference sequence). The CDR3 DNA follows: TGTGCCACCAGCAGGAATAGACAGGCCAACGAGCAGTACTTC. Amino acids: CATSRNRQANEQYF. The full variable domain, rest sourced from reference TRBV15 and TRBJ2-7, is DAMVIQNPRYQVTQFGKPVTLSCSQTLNHNVMYWYQQKSSQAPKLLFHYYDKDFNNEADTPDNFQSRRPNTSFCFLDIRSPGLGDTAMYLCATSRNRQANEQYFGPGTRLTVT.

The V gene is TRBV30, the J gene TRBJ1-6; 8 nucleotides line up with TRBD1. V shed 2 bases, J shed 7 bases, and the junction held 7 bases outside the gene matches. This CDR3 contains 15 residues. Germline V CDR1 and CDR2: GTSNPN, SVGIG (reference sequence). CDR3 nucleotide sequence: TGTGCCTGGAGTACAAACAGGGGGTGGAATTCACCCCTCCACTTT. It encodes CAWSTNRGWNSPLHF.

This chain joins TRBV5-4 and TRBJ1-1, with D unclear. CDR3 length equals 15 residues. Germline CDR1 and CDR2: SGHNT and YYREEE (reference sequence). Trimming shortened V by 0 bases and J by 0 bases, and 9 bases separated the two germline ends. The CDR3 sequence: CASSLEAGMNTEAFF. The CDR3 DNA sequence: TGTGCCAGCAGCTTGGAGGCAGGTATGAACACTGAAGCTTTCTTT.

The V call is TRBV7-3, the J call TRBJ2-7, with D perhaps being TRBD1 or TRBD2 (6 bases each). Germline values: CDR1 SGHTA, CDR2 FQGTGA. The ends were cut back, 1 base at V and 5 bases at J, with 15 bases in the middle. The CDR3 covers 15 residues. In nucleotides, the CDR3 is TGTGCCAGCAGCTTAATGGGGGGCGCGGGCCACGAGCAGTACTTC. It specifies CASSLMGGAGHEQYF.

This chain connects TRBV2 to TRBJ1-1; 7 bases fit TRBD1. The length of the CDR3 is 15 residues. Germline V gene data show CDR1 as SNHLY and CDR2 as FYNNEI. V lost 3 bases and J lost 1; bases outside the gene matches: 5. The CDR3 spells CASSDGQVGNTEAFF. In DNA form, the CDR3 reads TGTGCCAGCAGTGACGGACAGGTGGGGAACACTGAAGCTTTCTTT.

Here the CDR3 reads CASSFLPSSGGTDTQYF. For the CDR3, the DNA is TGTGCCAGCAGTTTCCTGCCCTCTAGCGGGGGCACAGATACGCAGTATTTT. This chain connects TRBV27 to TRBJ2-3; 9 bases fit TRBD2. The V gene end was trimmed by 3 bases and the J gene end by 1 base; junction bases not matched to a gene: 8. The CDR3 sequence is 17 residues long. Germline V gives CDR1 MNHEY, CDR2 SMNVEV (reference sequence).

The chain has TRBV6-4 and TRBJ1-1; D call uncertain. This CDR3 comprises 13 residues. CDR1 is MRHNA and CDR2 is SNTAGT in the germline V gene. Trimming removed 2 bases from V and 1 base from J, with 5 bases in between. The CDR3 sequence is CASSDGRNTEAFF. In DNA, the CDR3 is TGTGCCAGCAGTGACGGCAGGAACACTGAAGCTTTCTTT.

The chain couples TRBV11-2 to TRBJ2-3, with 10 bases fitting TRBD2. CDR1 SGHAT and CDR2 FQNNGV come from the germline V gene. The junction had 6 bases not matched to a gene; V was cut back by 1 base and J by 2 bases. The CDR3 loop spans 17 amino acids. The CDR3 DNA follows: TGTGCCAGCAGCTTAGGGGGTAGCGGGGGGTACACAGATACGCAGTATTTT. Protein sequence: CASSLGGSGGYTDTQYF.

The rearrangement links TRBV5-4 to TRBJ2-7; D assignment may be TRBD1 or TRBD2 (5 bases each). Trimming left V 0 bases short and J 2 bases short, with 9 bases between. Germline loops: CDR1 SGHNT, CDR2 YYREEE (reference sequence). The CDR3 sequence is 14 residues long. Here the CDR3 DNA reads TGTGCCAGCAGCTTGGCTGGGGGAGCCTACGAGCAGTACTTC. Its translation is CASSLAGGAYEQYF.

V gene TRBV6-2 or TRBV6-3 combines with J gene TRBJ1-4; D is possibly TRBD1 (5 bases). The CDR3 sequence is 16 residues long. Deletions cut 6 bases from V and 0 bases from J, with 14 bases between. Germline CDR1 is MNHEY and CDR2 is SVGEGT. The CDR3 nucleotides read TGTGCCAGCAGCTGGGGCCGCGATCCAACTAATGAAAAACTGTTTTTT. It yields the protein CASSWGRDPTNEKLFF.

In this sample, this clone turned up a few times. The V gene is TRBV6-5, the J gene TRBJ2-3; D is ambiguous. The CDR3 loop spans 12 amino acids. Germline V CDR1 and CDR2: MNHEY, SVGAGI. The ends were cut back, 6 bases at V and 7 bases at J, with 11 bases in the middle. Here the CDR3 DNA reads TGTGCCAGCAGGAATGCAGTTTATACGCAGTATTTT. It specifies CASRNAVYTQYF.

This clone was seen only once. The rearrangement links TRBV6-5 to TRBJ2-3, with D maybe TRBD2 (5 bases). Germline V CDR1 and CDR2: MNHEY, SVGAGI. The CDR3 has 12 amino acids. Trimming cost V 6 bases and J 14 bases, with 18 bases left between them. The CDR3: CASSPMHGVRYF. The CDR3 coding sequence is TGTGCCAGCAGCCCCATGCACGGGGTTCGGTATTTT.

The CDR3 DNA reads TGTGCCAGCAGCTTGGGGAGGGGGCCCATCACAGATACGCAGTATTTT. It codes for CASSLGRGPITDTQYF. The J gene is TRBJ2-3, the V gene TRBV5-4, with TRBD1 as a possible D gene (7 bases). The germline CDR1 and CDR2 sequences are SGHNT and YYREEE (reference sequence). V lost 0 bases, J lost 2 bases, and 13 bases lay in between. CDR3 length: 16 residues.

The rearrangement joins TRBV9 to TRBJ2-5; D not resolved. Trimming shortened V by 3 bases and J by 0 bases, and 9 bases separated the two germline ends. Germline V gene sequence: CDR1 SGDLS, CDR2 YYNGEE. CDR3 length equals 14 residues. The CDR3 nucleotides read TGTGCCAGCAGCGCGGAACAGTACCAAGAGACCCAGTACTTC. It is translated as CASSAEQYQETQYF.

DNA for the CDR3: TGTGCCAGCTCACCACAGACCAACTCCTACGAGCAGTACTTC. Its translation: CASSPQTNSYEQYF. The chain couples TRBV18 to TRBJ2-7, with no clear D. V dropped 1 base and J dropped 0 bases, with 7 bases sitting between them. Germline loops: CDR1 KGHSH, CDR2 LQKENI. CDR3 length: 14 amino acids. Full variable domain (rest looked up from reference TRBV18 and TRBJ2-7): NAGVMQNPRHLVRRRGQEARLRCSPMKGHSHVYWYRQLPEEGLKFMVYLQKENIIDESGMPKERFSAEFPKEGPSILRIQQVVRGDSAAYFCASSPQTNSYEQYFGPGTRLTVT.

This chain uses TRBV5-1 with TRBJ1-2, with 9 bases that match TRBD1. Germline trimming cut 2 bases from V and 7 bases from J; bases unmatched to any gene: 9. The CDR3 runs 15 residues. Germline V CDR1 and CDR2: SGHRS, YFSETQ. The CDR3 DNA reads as TGCGCCAGCAGCTTAGGGACAGGGAGAACGGTTGGCTACACCTTC. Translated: CASSLGTGRTVGYTF.

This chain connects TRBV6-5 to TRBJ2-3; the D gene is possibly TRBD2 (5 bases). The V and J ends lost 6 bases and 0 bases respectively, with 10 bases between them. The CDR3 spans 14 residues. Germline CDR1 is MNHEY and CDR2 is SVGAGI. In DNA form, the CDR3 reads TGTGCCAGCAGCCCGGACTGGAGCACAGATACGCAGTATTTT. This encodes CASSPDWSTDTQYF.

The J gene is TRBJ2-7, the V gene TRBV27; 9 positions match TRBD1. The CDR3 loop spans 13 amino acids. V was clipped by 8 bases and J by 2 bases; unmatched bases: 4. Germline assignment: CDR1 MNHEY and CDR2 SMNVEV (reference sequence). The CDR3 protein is CASLRTGAYEQYF. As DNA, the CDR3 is TGTGCCAGCCTCCGGACAGGGGCCTACGAGCAGTACTTC.

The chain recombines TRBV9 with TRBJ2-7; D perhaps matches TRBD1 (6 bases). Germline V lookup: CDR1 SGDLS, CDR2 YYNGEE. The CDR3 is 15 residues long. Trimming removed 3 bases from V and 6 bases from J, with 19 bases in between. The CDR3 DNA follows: TGTGCCAGCAGCGAGTCCGGGGACACGTTTACCGAGCAGTACTTC. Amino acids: CASSESGDTFTEQYF.

The CDR3 DNA sequence: TGCAGCGTTGAACGGGAGTATGGCTACACCTTC. Translated: CSVEREYGYTF. V and J are TRBV29-1 and TRBJ1-2; no reliable D call. CDR3 length equals 11 residues. Trimming removed 2 bases at V and 5 bases at J, with 6 bases between. The germline V gene encodes CDR1 SQVTM and CDR2 ANQGSEA.

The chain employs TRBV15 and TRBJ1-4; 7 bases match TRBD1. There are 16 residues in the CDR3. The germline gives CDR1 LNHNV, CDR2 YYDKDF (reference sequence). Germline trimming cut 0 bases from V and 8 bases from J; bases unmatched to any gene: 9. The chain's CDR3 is CATSRDQPGGNEKLFF. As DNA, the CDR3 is TGTGCCACCAGCAGAGATCAGCCAGGGGGAAACGAAAAACTGTTTTTT.